This T cell receptor (beta chain) was found in a study of OX40 agonist ivuxolimab in advanced cancers. Study context: Patients received intravenous ivuxolimab every 2 weeks at 0.01 to 10 mg/kg. Dose-escalation subjects each had hepatocellular carcinoma, melanoma, renal cell or head and neck cancer.

Turning to this clone: Its target is not known.

Study-wide results and limits: Patients with a partial response at 0.1-3.0 mg/kg had among the lowest clonal expansion. The average count of expanded clones was higher among CD8+ T cells than among CD4+.

Sequenced by immunoSEQ multiplex PCR; TCRdb stores in-frame clones only, minus some. The table has over 60,000 clones, 85% seen once. In germline, CDR1 is SGHTA, CDR2 FQGNSA. The CDR3 has 14 amino acids. The V segment lost 7 bases and the J segment 4 bases; nucleotides outside the gene matches: 6. The TCR originated in an adult with an advanced solid tumor such as melanoma, head and neck, liver or kidney cancer. This material consisted of CD4+ or CD8+ T cells sorted from blood, taken in a trial of the OX40 agonist ivuxolimab. V and J are TRBV7-2 and TRBJ1-2, with 10 bases identical to TRBD1. CDR3 residues: CASKGTGVLYGYTF. The CDR3 coding sequence is TGTGCCAGCAAGGGGACAGGGGTCCTCTATGGCTACACCTTC.